A single TCR beta chain is shown here with its context. Its matching antigen is unknown. These data come from a study of identical twins. Study results and caveats: Conclusions came from cross-sectional statistical analysis, not from following the same donors.

TCRdb called the 5' RACE reads again in MiXCR, with one record for every CDR3 protein. Of 240,000 or so distinct CDR3 sequences in the sample, roughly 12% are singletons; the top ten hold 3.5% to 4.5%. These records were also assigned to another study, of yellow fever vaccine responses in identical twins.

The TCR originated in a woman younger than 35 in good health. Material: memory (CD45RO+) T cells sorted from blood.

The CDR3 reads CATSRVPGAGGYTF. The CDR3 DNA is TGTGCCACCAGCAGAGTCCCAGGGGCCGGTGGCTACACCTTC. The V and J genes are TRBV15 and TRBJ1-2, with D possibly being TRBD1 (6 bases). Deletions cut 1 base from V and 7 bases from J, with 13 bases between. CDR3 length: 14 residues. Germline values: CDR1 LNHNV, CDR2 YYDKDF (reference sequence).